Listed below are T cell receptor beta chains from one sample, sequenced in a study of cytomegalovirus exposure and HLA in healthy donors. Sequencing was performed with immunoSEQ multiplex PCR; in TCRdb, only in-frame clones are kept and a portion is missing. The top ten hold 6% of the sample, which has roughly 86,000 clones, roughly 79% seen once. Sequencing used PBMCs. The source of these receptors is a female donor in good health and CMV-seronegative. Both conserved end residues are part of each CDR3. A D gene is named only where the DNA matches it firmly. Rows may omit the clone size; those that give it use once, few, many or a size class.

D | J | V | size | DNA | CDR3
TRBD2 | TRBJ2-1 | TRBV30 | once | TGTGCCTGGACCGGGGGGGCCAATGAGCAGTTCTTC | CAWTGGANEQFF
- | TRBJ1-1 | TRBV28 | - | TGTGCCAGCAGTTTGTTAAGGGGTTTCTCGAGCGCTTTCTTT | CASSLLRGFSSAFF
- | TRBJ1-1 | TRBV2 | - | TGTGCCAGCACTTCTGACAGCTTGAACACTGAAGCTTTCTTT | CASTSDSLNTEAFF
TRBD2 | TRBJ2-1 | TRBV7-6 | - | TGTGCCAGCAGCTCTAGCGGGACTTCCTACAATGAGCAGTTCTTC | CASSSSGTSYNEQFF
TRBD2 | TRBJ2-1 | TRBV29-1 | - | TGCAGCGTTGCGGGACTAGAGTCTACGAATGAGCAGTTCTTC | CSVAGLESTNEQFF
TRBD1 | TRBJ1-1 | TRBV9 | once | TGTGCCAGCAGCGCTTTTCCTGGACAGGGCGCTGAAGCTTTCTTT | CASSAFPGQGAEAFF
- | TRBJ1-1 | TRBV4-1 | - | TGCGCCAGCAGCCAAGAGGGGCGGTTGAACACTGAAGCTTTCTTT | CASSQEGRLNTEAFF
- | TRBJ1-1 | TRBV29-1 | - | TGCAGCCTTGGCGGTCCCCTGGACACTGAAGCTTTCTTT | CSLGGPLDTEAFF
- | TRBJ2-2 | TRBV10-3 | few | TGTGCCATCAGTGGACAGGACACCGGGGAGCTGTTTTTT | CAISGQDTGELFF
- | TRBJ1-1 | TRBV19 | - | TGTGCCAGTAGCCCCCGCGGGTCCACTGAAGCTTTCTTT | CASSPRGSTEAFF
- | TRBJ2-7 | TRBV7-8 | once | TGTGCCAGCAGCTTAGCGGCAGATTCCTACGAGCAGTACTTC | CASSLAADSYEQYF
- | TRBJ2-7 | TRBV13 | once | TGTGCCAGCAGCCGCCGGACAGTTGGTTACGAGCAGTACTTC | CASSRRTVGYEQYF
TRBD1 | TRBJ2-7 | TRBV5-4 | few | TGTGCCAGCAGCATGACCGGGACAGGAGGGTACGAGCAGTACTTC | CASSMTGTGGYEQYF
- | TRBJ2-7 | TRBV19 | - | TGTGCCAGTAGTATGGGGAGTCCGGACTACGAGCAGTACTTC | CASSMGSPDYEQYF
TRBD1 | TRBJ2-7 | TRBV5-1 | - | TGCGCCAGCAGCTTGGGGGACAGGGGGCGCGACGAGCAGTACTTC | CASSLGDRGRDEQYF
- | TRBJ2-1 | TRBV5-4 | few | TGTGCCAGCAGCTTGGGGACAGAAAATGAGCAGTTCTTC | CASSLGTENEQFF
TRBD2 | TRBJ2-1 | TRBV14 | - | TGTGCCAGCAGCCACATGAAGACGCCCCCTACTAGCGGGAAATGGCATGAGCAGTTCTTC | CASSHMKTPPTSGKWHEQFF